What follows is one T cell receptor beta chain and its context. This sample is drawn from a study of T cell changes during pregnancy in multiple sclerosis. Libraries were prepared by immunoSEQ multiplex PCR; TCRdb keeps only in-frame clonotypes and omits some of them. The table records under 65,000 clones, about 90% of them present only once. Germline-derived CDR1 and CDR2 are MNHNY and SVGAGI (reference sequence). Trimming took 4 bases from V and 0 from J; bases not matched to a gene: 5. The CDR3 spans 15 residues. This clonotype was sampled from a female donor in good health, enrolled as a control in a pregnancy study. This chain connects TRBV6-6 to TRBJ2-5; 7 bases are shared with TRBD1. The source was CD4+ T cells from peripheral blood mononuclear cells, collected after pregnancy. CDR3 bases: TGTGCCAGCAGTTCCACCGGGACAGACCAAGAGACCCAGTACTTC. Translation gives CASSSTGTDQETQYF.